These T cell receptor beta chains were read from a single sample in a study of metastatic and nonmetastatic thyroid tumors. Through MiXCR, TCRdb re-clonotyped the PCR reads. The profile shows 15,000 or so clones, roughly an eighth of them singletons. The material sequenced was tumor tissue. Every receptor here comes from a female donor with papillary thyroid cancer or a benign thyroid nodule (not recorded which). Some clones in this sample may be carry-over from other donors' samples. CDR3s include the opening cysteine and the closing phenylalanine or tryptophan. The D gene is left open where the match is weak. A row's size may be missing; if present it is once, few, many or a size class.

j_call | d_call | clone_size | v_call | cdr3_aa | cdr3_nt
TRBJ2-7 | TRBD2 | many | TRBV20-1 | CSARDPGLAGGHEQYF | TGCAGTGCTAGAGATCCCGGACTAGCGGGAGGCCACGAGCAGTACTTC
TRBJ2-3 | - | many | TRBV6-1 | CASRDGLPTDTQYF | TGTGCCAGCAGGGACGGACTACCCACAGATACGCAGTATTTT
TRBJ2-1 | - | many | TRBV12-3/TRBV12-4 | CASSFGGVYNEQFF | TGTGCCAGCAGTTTTGGGGGTGTCTACAATGAGCAGTTCTTC
TRBJ2-5 | - | many | TRBV24-1 | CATSDEEETQYF | TGTGCCACCAGTGATGAGGAGGAGACCCAGTACTTC
TRBJ2-3 | TRBD2 | many | TRBV4-2 | CASSQAGLAGTDTQYF | TGTGCCAGCAGCCAAGCCGGACTAGCGGGCACAGATACGCAGTATTTT
TRBJ2-7 | - | few | TRBV7-2 | CASSFQGLEQYF | TGTGCCAGCAGCTTTCAAGGCCTAGAGCAGTACTTC
TRBJ2-1 | - | medium-sized | TRBV6-5 | CASSYNSYNEQFF | TGTGCCAGCAGTTATAACAGCTACAATGAGCAGTTCTTC
TRBJ2-1 | TRBD2 | many | TRBV2 | CASRFAGGRNEQFF | TGTGCCAGCAGGTTCGCGGGAGGACGGAATGAGCAGTTCTTC
TRBJ2-1 | TRBD2 | medium-sized | TRBV5-6 | CASSSLAGNEQFF | TGTGCCAGCAGCTCACTAGCGGGAAATGAGCAGTTCTTC
TRBJ2-2 | - | many | TRBV20-1 | CSAFRGSTGELFF | TGCAGTGCTTTCCGGGGGAGCACCGGGGAGCTGTTTTTT
TRBJ2-3 | TRBD2 | many | TRBV25-1 | CASSELAAGADTQYF | TGTGCCAGCAGTGAATTGGCAGCGGGAGCAGATACGCAGTATTTT
TRBJ2-2 | - | many | TRBV27 | CASSFYFSPRGTGELFF | TGTGCCAGCAGTTTTTATTTCTCCCCGCGAGGCACCGGGGAGCTGTTTTTT
TRBJ1-5 | - | many | TRBV6-1 | CASKAAGIDQPQHF | TGTGCCAGCAAGGCGGCAGGAATAGATCAGCCCCAGCATTTT
TRBJ2-3 | TRBD2 | few | TRBV6-1 | CASRRSGSASTDTQYF | TGTGCCAGCAGACGCAGCGGGAGCGCCAGCACAGATACGCAGTATTTT
TRBJ2-3 | - | many | TRBV7-2 | CASSLQERPSDTQYF | TGTGCCAGCAGCTTGCAGGAGAGGCCTTCAGATACGCAGTATTTT
TRBJ1-4 | - | many | TRBV4-2 | CASSQGTVANEKLFF | TGTGCCAGCAGCCAAGGGACGGTAGCTAATGAAAAACTGTTTTTT
TRBJ2-2 | TRBD2 | many | TRBV7-8 | CASSSVTSGIKAGELFF | TGTGCCAGCAGCTCTGTGACTAGCGGAATCAAGGCCGGGGAGCTGTTTTTT
TRBJ1-4 | - | many | TRBV5-1 | CASSLTTEQKTNEKLFF | TGCGCCAGCAGCTTGACTACGGAGCAGAAAACTAATGAAAAACTGTTTTTT
TRBJ2-7 | TRBD1 | many | TRBV12-3/TRBV12-4 | CASNRGTYEQYF | TGTGCCAGCAACAGGGGAACTTACGAGCAGTACTTC
TRBJ2-3 | - | many | TRBV3-1 | CASSQDMLGDTQYF | TGTGCCAGCAGCCAAGATATGCTTGGGGATACGCAGTATTTT
TRBJ1-2 | - | medium-sized | TRBV20-1 | CSARDTSWNRYGYTF | TGCAGTGCTAGAGATACGAGTTGGAATCGCTATGGCTACACCTTC
TRBJ1-4 | - | medium-sized | TRBV3-1 | CASSQAIGRGKLFF | TGTGCCAGCAGCCAAGCGATAGGGCGAGGAAAACTGTTTTTT
TRBJ2-6 | - | few | TRBV19 | CASSIFGRQANVLTF | TGTGCCAGTAGTATATTTGGGAGACAGGCCAACGTCCTGACTTTC
TRBJ1-1 | - | many | TRBV2 | CASSRRGVNTEAFF | TGTGCCAGCAGTCGCCGGGGAGTGAACACTGAAGCTTTCTTT
TRBJ2-5 | TRBD2 | - | TRBV7-3 | CASSLTGLAGETQYF | TGTGCCAGCAGCTTAACCGGACTAGCGGGAGAGACCCAGTACTTC
TRBJ2-1 | - | many | TRBV6-1 | CASTQRAPSRFDEQFF | TGTGCCAGCACCCAGAGGGCTCCCTCCAGGTTTGATGAGCAGTTCTTC
TRBJ1-5 | - | - | TRBV2 | CATQASSGNQPQHF | TGTGCCACACAGGCGTCGTCGGGCAATCAGCCCCAGCATTTT
TRBJ2-7 | - | few | TRBV6-1 | CASSGTQYEQYF | TGTGCCAGCTCTGGGACCCAATACGAGCAGTACTTC
TRBJ2-5 | - | many | TRBV28 | CASSSGGRETQYF | TGTGCCAGCAGTTCCGGAGGGCGGGAGACCCAGTACTTC
TRBJ2-7 | - | many | TRBV14 | CASSQEMTGEQYF | TGTGCCAGCAGCCAAGAAATGACGGGTGAGCAGTACTTC
TRBJ1-2 | - | many | TRBV10-2 | CASSEGSQGNYGYTF | TGCGCCAGCAGTGAAGGGTCGCAGGGGAACTATGGCTACACCTTC
TRBJ1-2 | - | many | TRBV7-9 | CASSFRGDNYGYTF | TGTGCCAGCAGCTTCAGGGGAGATAACTATGGCTACACCTTC
TRBJ2-7 | - | medium-sized | TRBV6-1 | CASSTLGDSYEQYF | TGTGCCAGCAGTACCTTGGGGGACTCCTACGAGCAGTACTTC
TRBJ2-3 | TRBD2 | - | TRBV20-1 | CSAHSGRGTDTQYF | TGCAGTGCTCATAGCGGGAGAGGCACAGATACGCAGTATTTT
TRBJ2-2 | - | many | TRBV19 | CASSASARGTGELFF | TGTGCCAGTAGCGCCAGTGCCCGGGGTACCGGGGAGCTGTTTTTT
TRBJ2-7 | TRBD2 | - | TRBV5-1 | CASSLELARHEQYF | TGCGCCAGCAGCTTGGAACTAGCGCGCCACGAGCAGTACTTC
TRBJ2-7 | TRBD2 | many | TRBV19 | CASSTGGAEQYF | TGTGCCAGTAGTACGGGGGGGGCGGAGCAGTACTTC
TRBJ1-5 | - | many | TRBV19 | CASSIDRWNNQPQHF | TGTGCCAGTAGTATCGACAGGTGGAACAATCAGCCCCAGCATTTT
TRBJ1-2 | - | many | TRBV28 | CASSGSGQLYGYTF | TGTGCCAGCAGTGGATCGGGACAACTCTATGGCTACACCTTC
TRBJ1-6 | - | medium-sized | TRBV20-1 | CSARASQQNNSPLHF | TGCAGTGCTAGAGCGTCCCAGCAAAATAATTCACCCCTCCACTTT